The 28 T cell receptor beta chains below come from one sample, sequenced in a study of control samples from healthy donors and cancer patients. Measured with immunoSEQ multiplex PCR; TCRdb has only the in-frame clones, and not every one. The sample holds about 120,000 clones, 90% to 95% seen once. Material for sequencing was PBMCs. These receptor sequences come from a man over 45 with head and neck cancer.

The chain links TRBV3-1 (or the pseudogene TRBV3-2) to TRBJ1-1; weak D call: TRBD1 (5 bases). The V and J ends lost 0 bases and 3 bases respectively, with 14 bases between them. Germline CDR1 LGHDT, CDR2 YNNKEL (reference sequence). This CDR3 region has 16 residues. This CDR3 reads CASSQDPSVRDTEAFF. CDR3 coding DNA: TGTGCCAGCAGCCAAGATCCCAGTGTCAGGGACACTGAAGCTTTCTTT.

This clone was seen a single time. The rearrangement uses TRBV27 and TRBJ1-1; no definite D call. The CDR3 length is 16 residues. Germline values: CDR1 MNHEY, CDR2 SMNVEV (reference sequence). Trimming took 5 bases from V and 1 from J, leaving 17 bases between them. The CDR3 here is CASSPNTGRSNTEAFF. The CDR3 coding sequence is TGTGCCAGCAGTCCAAATACTGGACGATCGAACACTGAAGCTTTCTTT.

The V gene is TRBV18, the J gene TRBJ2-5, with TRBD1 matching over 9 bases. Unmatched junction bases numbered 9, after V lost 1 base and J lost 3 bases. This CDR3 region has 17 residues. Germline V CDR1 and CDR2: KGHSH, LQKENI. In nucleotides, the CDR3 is TGTGCCAGCTCACCACTTCGCACAGGGGGCCGGGAAGAGACCCAGTACTTC. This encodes CASSPLRTGGREETQYF.

CDR3 coding DNA: TGCGCCAGCAGCGGGACTAGCGGCGACTACGAGCAGTACTTC. This encodes CASSGTSGDYEQYF. This rearrangement joins TRBV4-1 to TRBJ2-7, with 11 nucleotides matching TRBD2. The CDR3 is made up of 14 amino acids. Trimming took 5 bases from V and 3 from J; bases not matched to a gene: 3. Per the germline V gene, CDR1 is MGHRA and CDR2 is YSYEKL.

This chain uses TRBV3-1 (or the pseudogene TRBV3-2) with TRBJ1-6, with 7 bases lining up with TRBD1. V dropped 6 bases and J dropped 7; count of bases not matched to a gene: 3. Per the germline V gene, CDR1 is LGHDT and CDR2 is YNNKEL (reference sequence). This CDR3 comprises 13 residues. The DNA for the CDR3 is TGTGCCAGCAGACAGGGGACAAATTCACCCCTCCACTTT. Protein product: CASRQGTNSPLHF.

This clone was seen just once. As DNA, the CDR3 is TGTGCCTGGAGTGTGGGGGGCGCCGGGGAGCTGTTTTTT. Protein sequence: CAWSVGGAGELFF. The genes are TRBV30 and TRBJ2-2; D tentatively fits TRBD1 or TRBD2 (6 bases each). CDR3 length: 13 residues. Looked up from germline, CDR1 is GTSNPN and CDR2 is SVGIG (reference sequence). Trimming removed 0 bases at V and 6 bases at J, with 8 bases between.

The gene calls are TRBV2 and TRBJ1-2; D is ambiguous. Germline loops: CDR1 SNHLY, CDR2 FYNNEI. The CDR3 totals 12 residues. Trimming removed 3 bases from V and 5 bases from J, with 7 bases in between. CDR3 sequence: CASSDEAYGYTF. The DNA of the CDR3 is TGTGCCAGCAGTGATGAAGCTTATGGCTACACCTTC.

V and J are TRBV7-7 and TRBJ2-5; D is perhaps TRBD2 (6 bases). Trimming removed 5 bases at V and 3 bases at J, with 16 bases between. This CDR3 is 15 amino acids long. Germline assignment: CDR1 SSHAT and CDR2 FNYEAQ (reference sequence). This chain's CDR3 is CASSLEDRREETQYF. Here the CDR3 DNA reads TGTGCCAGCAGCCTCGAGGACCGGAGGGAAGAGACCCAGTACTTC.

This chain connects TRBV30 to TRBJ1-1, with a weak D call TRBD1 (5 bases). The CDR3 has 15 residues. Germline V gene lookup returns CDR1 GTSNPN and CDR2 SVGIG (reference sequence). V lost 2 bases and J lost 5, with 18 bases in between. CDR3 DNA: TGTGCCTGGAGTTTCATCCCGGGGGTTCGGACTGAAGCTTTCTTT. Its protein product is CAWSFIPGVRTEAFF.

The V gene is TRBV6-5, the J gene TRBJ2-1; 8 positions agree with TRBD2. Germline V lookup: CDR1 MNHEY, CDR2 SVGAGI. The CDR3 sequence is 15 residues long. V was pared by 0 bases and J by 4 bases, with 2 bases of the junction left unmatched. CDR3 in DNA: TGTGCCAGCAGTTACTCGCGGGGGGAATACAATGAGCAGTTCTTC. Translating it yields CASSYSRGEYNEQFF.

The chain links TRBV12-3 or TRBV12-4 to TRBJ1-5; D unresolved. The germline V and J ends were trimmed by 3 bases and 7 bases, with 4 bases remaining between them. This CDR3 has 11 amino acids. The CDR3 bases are TGTGCCAGCAGTTTCAACCAGCCCCAGCATTTT. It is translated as CASSFNQPQHF.

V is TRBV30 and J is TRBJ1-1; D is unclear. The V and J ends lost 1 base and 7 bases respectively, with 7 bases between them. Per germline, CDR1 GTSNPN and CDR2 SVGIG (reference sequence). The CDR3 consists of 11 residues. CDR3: CAWSGFGEAFF. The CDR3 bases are TGTGCCTGGAGTGGATTCGGTGAAGCTTTCTTT.

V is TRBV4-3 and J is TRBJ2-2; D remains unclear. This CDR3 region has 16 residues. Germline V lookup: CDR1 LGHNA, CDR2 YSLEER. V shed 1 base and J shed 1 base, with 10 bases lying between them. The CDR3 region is CASSQGLQWNTGELFF. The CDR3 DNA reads TGCGCCAGCAGCCAAGGGCTACAGTGGAACACCGGGGAGCTGTTTTTT.

The CDR3 reads CASSLSSGTSGYEQYF. DNA for the CDR3: TGTGCCAGCAGTTTATCCTCCGGGACTAGCGGTTACGAGCAGTACTTC. This chain joins TRBV6-6 and TRBJ2-7, with 11 bases identical to TRBD2. This CDR3 region has 16 residues. The ends lost 4 bases at V and 4 bases at J; junction bases unmatched: 9. Germline CDR1 reads MNHNY; CDR2 reads SVGAGI (reference sequence).

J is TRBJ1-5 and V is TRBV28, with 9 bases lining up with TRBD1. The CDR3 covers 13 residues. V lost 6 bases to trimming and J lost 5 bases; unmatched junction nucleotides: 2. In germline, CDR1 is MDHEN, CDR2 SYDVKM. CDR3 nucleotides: TGTGCCAGCAGAGGGGACAGGGATCAGCCCCAGCATTTT. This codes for CASRGDRDQPQHF.

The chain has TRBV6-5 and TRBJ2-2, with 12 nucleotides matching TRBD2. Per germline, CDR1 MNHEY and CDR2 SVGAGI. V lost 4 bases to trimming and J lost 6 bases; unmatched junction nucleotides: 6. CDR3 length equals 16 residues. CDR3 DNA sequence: TGTGCCAGCAGTTCCGGACTAGCGGGGTCCGCCGGGGAGCTGTTTTTT. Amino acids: CASSSGLAGSAGELFF.

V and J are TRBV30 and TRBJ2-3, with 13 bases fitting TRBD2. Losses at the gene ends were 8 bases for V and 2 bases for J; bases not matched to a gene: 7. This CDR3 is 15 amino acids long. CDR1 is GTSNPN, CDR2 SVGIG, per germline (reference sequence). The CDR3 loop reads CAGSLAGGFTDTQYF. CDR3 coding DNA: TGTGCCGGATCACTAGCGGGGGGGTTCACAGATACGCAGTATTTT.

The CDR3 DNA sequence: TGCGCCAGCAGCAAGGGACTAGAAGAGACCCAGTACTTC. Protein product: CASSKGLEETQYF. V and J are TRBV5-1 and TRBJ2-5; 8 bases match TRBD2. The CDR3 sequence is 13 residues long. Trimming took 4 bases from V and 3 from J; bases not matched to a gene: 2. CDR1 and CDR2 (germline): SGHRS, YFSETQ.

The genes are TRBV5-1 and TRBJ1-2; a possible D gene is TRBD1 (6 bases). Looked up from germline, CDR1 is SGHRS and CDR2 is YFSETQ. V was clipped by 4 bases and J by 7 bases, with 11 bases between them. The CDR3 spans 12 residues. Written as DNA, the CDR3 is TGCGCCAGCAGCCCAGGGGTTCGTGGCTACACCTTC. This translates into CASSPGVRGYTF.

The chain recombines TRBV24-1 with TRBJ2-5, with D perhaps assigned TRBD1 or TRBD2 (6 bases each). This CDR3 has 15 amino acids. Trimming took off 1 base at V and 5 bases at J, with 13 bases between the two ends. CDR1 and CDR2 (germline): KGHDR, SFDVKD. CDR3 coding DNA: TGTGCCACCAGTGATTTTGAGGGGGGAAGGGAGACCCAGTACTTC. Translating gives CATSDFEGGRETQYF.

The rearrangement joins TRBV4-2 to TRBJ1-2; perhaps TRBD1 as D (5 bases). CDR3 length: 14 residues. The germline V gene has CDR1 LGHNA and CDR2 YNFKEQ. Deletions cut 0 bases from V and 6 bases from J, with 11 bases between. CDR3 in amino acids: CASSQDRGTDGYTF. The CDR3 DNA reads TGTGCCAGCAGCCAAGATCGGGGGACGGATGGCTACACCTTC.

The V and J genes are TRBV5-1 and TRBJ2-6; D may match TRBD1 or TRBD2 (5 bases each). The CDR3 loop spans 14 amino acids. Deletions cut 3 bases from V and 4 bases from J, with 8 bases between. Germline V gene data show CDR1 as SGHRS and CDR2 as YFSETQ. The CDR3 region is CASSWGSGANVLTF. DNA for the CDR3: TGCGCCAGCAGCTGGGGGTCCGGGGCCAACGTCCTGACTTTC.

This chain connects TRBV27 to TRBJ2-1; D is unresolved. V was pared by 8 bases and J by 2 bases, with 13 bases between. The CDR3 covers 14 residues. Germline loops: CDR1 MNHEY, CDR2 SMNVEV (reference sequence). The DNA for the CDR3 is TGTGCCAGCCAACCATATGACACCTACAATGAGCAGTTCTTC. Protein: CASQPYDTYNEQFF.

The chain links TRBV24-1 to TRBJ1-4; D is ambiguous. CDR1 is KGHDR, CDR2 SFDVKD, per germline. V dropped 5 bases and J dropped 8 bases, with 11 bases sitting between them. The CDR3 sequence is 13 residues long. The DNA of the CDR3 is TGTGCCACCAGTGTTCAGTTCGGGGAAAAACTGTTTTTT. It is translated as CATSVQFGEKLFF.

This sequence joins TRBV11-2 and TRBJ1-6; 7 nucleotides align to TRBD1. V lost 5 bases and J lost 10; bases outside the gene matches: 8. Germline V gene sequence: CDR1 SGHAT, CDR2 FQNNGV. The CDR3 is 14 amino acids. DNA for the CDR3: TGTGCCAGCAGCAGGACAGGTTCGAGGTCACCCCTCCACTTT. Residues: CASSRTGSRSPLHF.

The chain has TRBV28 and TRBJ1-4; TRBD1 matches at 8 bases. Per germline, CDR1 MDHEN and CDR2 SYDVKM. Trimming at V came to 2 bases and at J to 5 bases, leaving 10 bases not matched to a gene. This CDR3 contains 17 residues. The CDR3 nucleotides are TGTGCCAGCAGTTTAGGAAAGACAGGGGCCTTAAATGAAAAACTGTTTTTT. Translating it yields CASSLGKTGALNEKLFF.

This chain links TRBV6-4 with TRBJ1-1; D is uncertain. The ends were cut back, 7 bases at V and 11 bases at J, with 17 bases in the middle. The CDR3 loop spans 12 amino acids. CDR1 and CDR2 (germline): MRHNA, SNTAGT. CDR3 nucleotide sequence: TGTGCCAGCACCCCGAGACCCTACGGGGCTTTCTTT. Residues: CASTPRPYGAFF.

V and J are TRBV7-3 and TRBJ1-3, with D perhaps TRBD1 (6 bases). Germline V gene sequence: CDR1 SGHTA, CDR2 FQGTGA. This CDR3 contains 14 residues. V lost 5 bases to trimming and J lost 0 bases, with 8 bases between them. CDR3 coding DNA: TGTGCCAGCAGCCCGACAGGCTCTGGAAACACCATATATTTT. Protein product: CASSPTGSGNTIYF.